The source of this TCR beta chain is a study of T cell responses to AZD1222 COVID-19 vaccine. Clones were sequenced by immunoSEQ multiplex PCR, and TCRdb holds only the in-frame ones, with some missing. The data show roughly 140,000 clones, 90% seen once. The receptor was isolated from an adult in good health. This specimen consisted of peripheral blood, obtained on day 0 of AZD1222 vaccination.

CDR3 loop: CASSRDKPSGYEQYF. The CDR3 coding sequence is TGTGCCAGCAGTAGGGACAAACCAAGCGGCTACGAGCAGTACTTC. The genes are TRBV6-5 and TRBJ2-7, with D possibly TRBD1 on 6 matching bases. Germline CDR1 MNHEY, CDR2 SVGAGI. The CDR3 has 15 amino acids. V was pared by 5 bases and J by 3 bases, with 17 bases between.